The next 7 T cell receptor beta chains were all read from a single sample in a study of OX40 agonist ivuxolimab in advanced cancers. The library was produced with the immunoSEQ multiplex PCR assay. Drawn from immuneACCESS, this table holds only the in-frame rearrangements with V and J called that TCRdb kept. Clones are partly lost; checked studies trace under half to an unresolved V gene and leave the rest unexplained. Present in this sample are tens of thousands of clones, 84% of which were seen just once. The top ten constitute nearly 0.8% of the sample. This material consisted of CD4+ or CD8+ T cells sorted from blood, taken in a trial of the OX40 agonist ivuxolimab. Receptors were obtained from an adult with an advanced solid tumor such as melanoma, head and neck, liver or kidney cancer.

The DNA of the CDR3 is TGTGCCAGCAGTGGACAGTTGGATGAAAAACTGTTTTTT. Translating gives CASSGQLDEKLFF. The chain carries TRBV2 and TRBJ1-4; TRBD1 is a possible D gene (5 bases). CDR3 length: 13 residues. V was shortened by 4 bases and J by 6 bases, with 9 bases between the two germline ends. The germline CDR1 and CDR2 sequences are SNHLY and FYNNEI.

CDR3 sequence: CASSPRGPDEQYF. The DNA for the CDR3 is TGTGCCAGCAGCCCCAGGGGGCCTGACGAGCAGTACTTC. The chain links TRBV6-4 to TRBJ2-7; 8 bases line up with TRBD1. In germline, CDR1 is MRHNA, CDR2 SNTAGT. The CDR3 sequence is 13 residues long. V gave up 6 bases and J gave up 5 bases; unmatched junction bases: 6.

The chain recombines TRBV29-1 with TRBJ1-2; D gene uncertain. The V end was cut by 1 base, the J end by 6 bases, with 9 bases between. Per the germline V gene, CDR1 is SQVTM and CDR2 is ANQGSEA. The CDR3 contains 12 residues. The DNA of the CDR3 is TGCAGCGTTGAAGGTTTCCGAAATGGCTACACCTTC. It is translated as CSVEGFRNGYTF.

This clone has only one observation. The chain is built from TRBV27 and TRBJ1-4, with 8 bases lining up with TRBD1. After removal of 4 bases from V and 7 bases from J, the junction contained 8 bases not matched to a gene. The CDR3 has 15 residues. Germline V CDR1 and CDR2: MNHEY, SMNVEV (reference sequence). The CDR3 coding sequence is TGTGCCAGCAGTTCCCAACAGGGGGGAAGTGAAAAACTGTTTTTT. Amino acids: CASSSQQGGSEKLFF.

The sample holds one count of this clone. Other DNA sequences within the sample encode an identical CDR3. The CDR3, as DNA: TGTGCCAGCAGCGGGAGCCATTGGGATGAGCAGTTCTTC. This sequence encodes CASSGSHWDEQFF. The V and J genes are TRBV5-4 and TRBJ2-1, with D tentatively TRBD2 (5 bases). Germline V gives CDR1 SGHNT, CDR2 YYREEE (reference sequence). The CDR3 contains 13 residues. Trimming left V 4 bases short and J 8 bases short, with 13 bases between.

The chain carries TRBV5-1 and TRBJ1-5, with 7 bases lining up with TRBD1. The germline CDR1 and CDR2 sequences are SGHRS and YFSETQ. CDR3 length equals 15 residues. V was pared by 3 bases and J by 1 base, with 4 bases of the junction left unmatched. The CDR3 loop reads CASSSEGQSNQPQHF. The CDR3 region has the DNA TGCGCCAGCAGCTCGGAGGGACAGAGCAATCAGCCCCAGCATTTT.

For the CDR3, the DNA is TGTGCCAGCAGCTCAGACAGGGGGCTCGGTGAAAAACTGTTTTTT. Its protein product is CASSSDRGLGEKLFF. The chain uses TRBV7-9 and TRBJ1-4; TRBD1 matches at 10 bases. The V segment lost 4 bases and the J segment 7 bases; nucleotides outside the gene matches: 6. CDR3 length: 15 residues. The germline V gene has CDR1 SEHNR and CDR2 FQNEAQ (reference sequence). The complete variable domain, with remaining parts taken from reference TRBV7-9 and TRBJ1-4, reads DTGVSQNPRHKITKRGQNVTFRCDPISEHNRLYWYRQTLGQGPEFLTYFQNEAQLEKSRLLSDRFSAERPKGSFSTLEIQRTEQGDSAMYLCASSSDRGLGEKLFFGSGTQLSVL.